This T cell receptor beta chain appears in the sequencing data of a study of cytomegalovirus exposure and HLA in healthy donors. As for the study in general: A subsequent analysis reported that the roughly 120 validation repertoires were produced on the same platform that had also been used for the 600 to 800 first-cohort repertoires. General study results and limits: Cytomegalovirus-associated status was assigned to fewer than 200 TCR beta chains. Generally TCR sequences proved uncommon, though certain public TCRs appeared in numerous donors.

Assay: immunoSEQ multiplex PCR; the TCRdb copy retains only in-frame clones and omits some. The sample contains some 83,000 clones, 94% of which appear only once. These donors were members of the approximately 110-subject validation cohort, a group separate from the approximately 700-subject first cohort. Points on this clone: The antigen is unknown.

Looked up from germline, CDR1 is MNHEY and CDR2 is SMNVEV (reference sequence). This CDR3 has 15 amino acids. With V trimmed by 6 bases and J by 0 bases, 5 bases remained unmatched. The receptor's source is a woman in her late teens or twenties in good health and CMV-seronegative. The chain is built from TRBV27 and TRBJ2-1, with 7 bases lining up with TRBD2. The specimen was PBMCs. The CDR3 loop is CASRTAGASYNEQFF. The CDR3 region has the DNA TGTGCCAGCAGAACCGCGGGAGCCTCCTACAATGAGCAGTTCTTC.